These 18 T cell receptor beta chains were sequenced from one sample in a study of T-cell reconstitution after alpha-beta-depleted transplantation in children. TCRbeta library construction was performed incorporating unique molecular identifiers. Each CDR3 protein gets one entry after TCRdb re-called the PCR reads with MiXCR. Among around 130,000 distinct CDR3 sequences listed, 8.5% to 10% were seen once. This material consisted of PBMCs, mostly from graft donor cells, taken 180 days after TCRalphabeta/CD19-depleted stem cell transplant. The receptors were sampled from a girl younger than two who had a stem cell transplant for combined immunodeficiency, so the T cells may come from the graft donor.

This clonotype was recorded a few times. In nucleotides, the CDR3 is TGTGCCATCAGTGAGTCGACGGGACGGCACTATGGCTACACCTTC. Its translation: CAISESTGRHYGYTF. The chain recombines TRBV10-3 with TRBJ1-2, with TRBD1 as a possible D gene (5 bases). Trimming took 0 bases from V and 3 from J, leaving 11 bases between them. The germline CDR1 and CDR2 sequences are ENHRY and SYGVKD. The CDR3 is 15 amino acids.

The CDR3 here is CASSPDTYEQYF. The CDR3 DNA reads as TGTGCCAGCAGCCCCGACACCTACGAGCAGTACTTC. V and J are TRBV6-5 and TRBJ2-7; D unresolved. Trimming removed 6 bases at V and 2 bases at J, with 8 bases between. This CDR3 is built from 12 residues. Germline loops: CDR1 MNHEY, CDR2 SVGAGI.

This clonotype has just a few counts. The V call is TRBV24-1, the J call TRBJ2-1; D may be TRBD2 (6 bases). V shed 6 bases and J shed 10 bases, with 9 bases lying between them. This CDR3 contains 11 residues. From germline, CDR1 is KGHDR and CDR2 SFDVKD. The CDR3 DNA sequence: TGTGCCACCAGTCTGGGGAGGGAGCAGTTCTTC. It encodes CATSLGREQFF.

At least ten counts were recorded for this clonotype. The chain couples TRBV7-8 to TRBJ1-1; weak D call: TRBD1 (6 bases). Germline assignment: CDR1 SGHVS and CDR2 FQNEAQ. The CDR3 length is 15 residues. Trimming left V 8 bases short and J 1 base short, with 17 bases between. Written as DNA, the CDR3 is TGTGCCAGCGGTTTAGGGGGGGCGGAGAACACTGAAGCTTTCTTT. As protein: CASGLGGAENTEAFF.

The chain recombines TRBV5-1 with TRBJ2-4; unclear D gene. CDR3 size: 17 residues. Per the germline V gene, CDR1 is SGHRS and CDR2 is YFSETQ. Trimming took 4 bases from V and 2 from J, leaving 19 bases between them. CDR3 nucleotides: TGCGCCAGCAGCCCGTTGGGCCCCAGTGAACCCAAAAACATTCAGTACTTC. This sequence encodes CASSPLGPSEPKNIQYF.

This clonotype was detected only a few times. The chain combines TRBV5-8 with TRBJ2-5; D not resolved. The V end was cut by 0 bases, the J end by 2 bases, with 5 bases between. Per the germline V gene, CDR1 is SGHTS and CDR2 is YDEGEE. The CDR3 runs to 13 residues. CDR3 amino acids: CASSLDAQETQYF. The CDR3 bases are TGTGCCAGCAGCTTGGACGCGCAAGAGACCCAGTACTTC.

The V and J genes are TRBV3-1 and TRBJ2-3, with TRBD1 matching over 9 bases. J lost 4 bases, V lost 4 bases, and 6 bases had no gene match. From germline, CDR1 is LGHDT and CDR2 YNNKEL (reference sequence). The CDR3 extends over 15 amino acids. The CDR3 DNA is TGTGCCAGCAGCCCAGCAGACAGGGGGGCAGATACGCAGTATTTT. It specifies CASSPADRGADTQYF.

CDR3: CASRDRWGTEAFF. The CDR3 coding sequence is TGCGCCAGCAGGGACAGGTGGGGCACTGAAGCTTTCTTT. This chain joins TRBV5-1 and TRBJ1-1, with TRBD1 matching 7 bases. CDR1 SGHRS and CDR2 YFSETQ come from the germline V gene. This CDR3 has 13 amino acids. Losses at the gene ends were 5 bases for V and 4 bases for J; bases not matched to a gene: 5. Combining the CDR3 with reference TRBV5-1 and TRBJ1-1 gives the whole variable domain KAGVTQTPRYLIKTRGQQVTLSCSPISGHRSVSWYQQTPGQGLQFLFEYFSETQRNKGNFPGRFSGRQFSNSRSEMNVSTLELGDSALYLCASRDRWGTEAFFGQGTRLTVV.

This clonotype was observed a few times. This chain connects TRBV11-2 to TRBJ2-5, with D tentatively TRBD1 (6 bases). Trimming removed 1 base from V and 2 bases from J, with 17 bases in between. CDR1 and CDR2 from the germline V gene are SGHAT and FQNNGV. The CDR3 contains 17 residues. The CDR3 DNA reads TGTGCCAGCAGCTTAGTCGGGCAGGGGATGGGACAAGAGACCCAGTACTTC. Translating it yields CASSLVGQGMGQETQYF.

This clonotype turned up a few times. The CDR3 here is CSARETGRDTQYF. The CDR3 region has the DNA TGCAGTGCTAGAGAAACAGGGAGGGATACGCAGTATTTT. This chain links TRBV20-1 with TRBJ2-3; D tentatively fits TRBD1 or TRBD2 (6 bases each). The germline V gene encodes CDR1 DFQATT and CDR2 SNEGSKA (reference sequence). CDR3 length: 13 residues. V was pared by 0 bases and J by 6 bases, with 10 bases between.

On this clonotype itself: The junction departs from germline at one end; a sequencing error may be responsible. The chain is built from TRBV7-2 and TRBJ2-1; TRBD1 is a possible D gene (5 bases). CDR1 and CDR2 (germline): SGHTA, FQGNSA. The CDR3 has 16 amino acids. In DNA, the CDR3 is TGTGCCAGCAGCTTAAGATCAGGGTTCTCCTACAATGAGCGGTTCTTC. This sequence encodes CASSLRSGFSYNERFF.

This chain uses TRBV6-5 with TRBJ2-2; the D gene is possibly TRBD1 (5 bases). Germline V lookup: CDR1 MNHEY, CDR2 SVGAGI. The CDR3 is 17 amino acids. The germline V and J ends were trimmed by 2 bases and 0 bases, with 13 bases remaining between them. Written as DNA, the CDR3 is TGTGCCAGCAGTTACGGGGCAAGGGCCTCGAACACCGGGGAGCTGTTTTTT. This gives the protein CASSYGARASNTGELFF.

The V call is TRBV9, the J call TRBJ2-1; TRBD1 matches 9 bases. The CDR3 consists of 15 residues. CDR1 is SGDLS, CDR2 YYNGEE, per germline. The junction had 9 bases not matched to a gene; V was cut back by 4 bases and J by 7 bases. CDR3 in DNA: TGTGCCAGCAGCACATCCGGGACAGGGATGAATGAGCAGTTCTTC. The encoded protein is CASSTSGTGMNEQFF.

The chain couples TRBV6-5 to TRBJ2-3, with unresolved D. The ends were cut back, 5 bases at V and 2 bases at J, with 14 bases in the middle. Germline V CDR1 and CDR2: MNHEY, SVGAGI. This CDR3 region has 15 residues. The CDR3 sequence is CASSTRRKLTDTQYF. For the CDR3, the DNA is TGTGCCAGCAGTACCCGACGGAAGCTCACAGATACGCAGTATTTT.

The CDR3 loop is CASSNRDRGHEQYF. CDR3 DNA: TGTGCCAGCAGTAATCGGGACAGGGGACACGAGCAGTACTTC. The chain uses TRBV12-3 or TRBV12-4 and TRBJ2-7; 10 nucleotides line up with TRBD1. V shed 5 bases, J shed 5 bases, and the junction held 6 bases outside the gene matches. The CDR3 runs to 14 residues.

The chain links TRBV20-1 to TRBJ1-1, with D hard to call. V lost 5 bases to trimming and J lost 4 bases, with 26 bases between them. Germline loops: CDR1 DFQATT, CDR2 SNEGSKA (reference sequence). The CDR3 sequence is 17 residues long. This CDR3 is CSALTPFTARRSTEAFF. DNA of the CDR3: TGCAGTGCTCTCACCCCCTTCACGGCGAGGAGGTCCACTGAAGCTTTCTTT.

This clonotype was detected a few times. The chain links TRBV5-1 to TRBJ2-2; tentative D call: TRBD1 (5 bases). Between the trimmed V and J ends, which lost 1 base and 2 bases, there was a span of 9 bases. The CDR3 length is 15 residues. Germline lookup yields CDR1 SGHRS and CDR2 YFSETQ. The DNA for the CDR3 is TGCGCCAGCAGCTTGAGCAGGGATAACACCGGGGAGCTGTTTTTT. This sequence encodes CASSLSRDNTGELFF.

This clonotype was observed a handful of times. V and J are TRBV5-1 and TRBJ2-3; 9 bases fit TRBD2. The CDR3 is 17 amino acids. Per the germline V gene, CDR1 is SGHRS and CDR2 is YFSETQ. Trimming took 0 bases from V and 1 from J; bases not matched to a gene: 6. The CDR3 region has the DNA TGCGCCAGCAGCTTGGGCGGGACTAGCTGGGGCACAGATACGCAGTATTTT. Translating it yields CASSLGGTSWGTDTQYF.